Each of the 14 T cell receptor beta chains below was sequenced from the same sample in a study of OX40 agonist ivuxolimab in advanced cancers. The table came from immunoSEQ multiplex PCR; TCRdb's copy has only in-frame clones and leaves some out. The sample has about 82,000 clones; roughly 80% are singletons. The sample here was CD4+ or CD8+ T cells sorted from blood, taken in a trial of the OX40 agonist ivuxolimab. The receptors shown here come from an adult with an advanced solid tumor such as melanoma, head and neck, liver or kidney cancer.

In this sample, this clone turned up a few times. This chain connects TRBV10-3 to TRBJ2-2, with a weak D call TRBD2 (6 bases). V gave up 0 bases and J gave up 0 bases, with 8 bases separating them. Per germline, CDR1 ENHRY and CDR2 SYGVKD. This CDR3 has 16 amino acids. In DNA, the CDR3 is TGTGCCATCAGTGAGTCTACTAGCACGAACACCGGGGAGCTGTTTTTT. Translating gives CAISESTSTNTGELFF.

J is TRBJ2-1 and V is TRBV6-5, with TRBD2 identical over 7 bases. The germline V gene has CDR1 MNHEY and CDR2 SVGAGI. The CDR3 covers 14 residues. Unmatched junction bases numbered 11, after V lost 6 bases and J lost 9 bases. CDR3 DNA: TGTGCCAGCAGCCTGGGGGGGACCCGGGGTGAGCAGTTCTTC. Protein product: CASSLGGTRGEQFF.

V gene TRBV19 combines with J gene TRBJ1-2; D call uncertain. Germline V CDR1 and CDR2: LNHDA, SQIVND (reference sequence). Trimming left V 3 bases short and J 4 bases short, with 18 bases between. The CDR3 totals 16 residues. CDR3 residues: CASSIPLSELAYGYTF. CDR3 nucleotides: TGTGCCAGTAGTATCCCCCTCAGCGAATTGGCCTATGGCTACACCTTC.

The V call is TRBV30, the J call TRBJ1-4, with 9 nucleotides matching TRBD1. Germline V gene lookup returns CDR1 GTSNPN and CDR2 SVGIG (reference sequence). V was clipped by 3 bases and J by 8 bases; unmatched bases: 10. CDR3 length: 15 residues. The CDR3 nucleotides are TGTGCCTGGAGGGGGAACAGGGGGCGTGGGGAAAAACTGTTTTTT. Its protein is CAWRGNRGRGEKLFF.

The chain uses TRBV5-6 and TRBJ2-3, with 8 positions matching TRBD2. Germline lookup yields CDR1 SGHDT and CDR2 YYEEEE. Trimming removed 0 bases from V and 4 bases from J; junction bases left unmatched: 1. The CDR3 covers 14 residues. CDR3 coding DNA: TGTGCCAGCAGCTTGGACGGGGGGGCAGATACGCAGTATTTT. Its translation: CASSLDGGADTQYF.

This rearrangement joins TRBV7-9 to TRBJ2-2; D is uncertain. Trimming pared 5 bases from V and 0 bases from J, leaving 4 bases between. CDR1 is SEHNR and CDR2 is FQNEAQ in the germline V gene (reference sequence). The CDR3 covers 13 residues. The CDR3 DNA follows: TGTGCCAGCAGCCCCTCGAACACCGGGGAGCTGTTTTTT. Protein sequence: CASSPSNTGELFF.

The chain is built from TRBV27 and TRBJ1-4; weak D call: TRBD1 (5 bases). This CDR3 spans 13 amino acids. Germline assignment: CDR1 MNHEY and CDR2 SMNVEV (reference sequence). Trimming removed 6 bases at V and 7 bases at J, with 12 bases between. The CDR3 is CASSSRAGEKLFF. The CDR3, as DNA: TGTGCCAGCAGCTCCAGGGCTGGTGAAAAACTGTTTTTT.

The rearrangement links TRBV2 to TRBJ2-3; D tentatively reads TRBD1 or TRBD2 (5 bases each). This CDR3 is 15 amino acids long. The germline V and J ends were trimmed by 2 bases and 5 bases, with 14 bases remaining between them. Germline V gives CDR1 SNHLY, CDR2 FYNNEI. The CDR3 DNA sequence: TGTGCCAGCAGTGAACGGGGCCCCTGGCAAGATACGCAGTATTTT. Encoded protein: CASSERGPWQDTQYF.

This clone was recorded once. The chain carries TRBV11-2 and TRBJ2-7; tentatively, D is TRBD1 (5 bases). This CDR3 contains 15 residues. The V gene lost 1 base and the J gene lost 3 bases, with 13 bases spanning the gap. In germline, CDR1 is SGHAT, CDR2 FQNNGV. CDR3 nucleotide sequence: TGTGCCAGCAGCTTAGGCCACGGACACCTCTACGAGCAGTACTTC. It is translated as CASSLGHGHLYEQYF.

The chain has TRBV7-9 and TRBJ2-2; no reliable D call. The germline gives CDR1 SEHNR, CDR2 FQNEAQ (reference sequence). Trimming left V 5 bases short and J 4 bases short, with 5 bases between. The CDR3 has 12 residues. The CDR3 here is CASSESTGELFF. CDR3 sequence (DNA): TGTGCCAGCAGCGAGTCCACCGGGGAGCTGTTTTTT.

The chain carries TRBV5-1 and TRBJ2-2, with a tentative D call TRBD2 (6 bases). Trimming removed 4 bases at V and 1 base at J, with 11 bases between. The CDR3 has 15 amino acids. Germline CDR1 reads SGHRS; CDR2 reads YFSETQ. The CDR3 loop is CASSTGLLNTGELFF. The DNA for the CDR3 is TGCGCCAGCAGCACGGGACTTCTGAACACCGGGGAGCTGTTTTTT.

The gene calls are TRBV7-9 and TRBJ2-5; 9 bases match TRBD2. V was pared by 5 bases and J by 3 bases, with 10 bases of the junction left unmatched. This CDR3 has 16 amino acids. Germline loops: CDR1 SEHNR, CDR2 FQNEAQ (reference sequence). The CDR3 is CASSAPLAGREETQYF. DNA for the CDR3: TGTGCCAGCAGCGCCCCCCTAGCGGGAAGAGAAGAGACCCAGTACTTC.

The chain uses TRBV6-1 and TRBJ1-4; TRBD1 matches at 7 bases. Losses at the gene ends were 6 bases for V and 8 bases for J; bases not matched to a gene: 12. The length of the CDR3 is 15 residues. CDR1 and CDR2 from the germline V gene are MNHNS and SASEGT. DNA of the CDR3: TGTGCCAGCAGAACCTCAGGGGGAGTAGAGGAAAAACTGTTTTTT. Translated, it gives CASRTSGGVEEKLFF.

The chain uses TRBV5-5 and TRBJ1-6; 7 nucleotides agree with TRBD1. The V gene's germline CDR1 is SGHKS and CDR2 YYEKEE (reference sequence). This CDR3 contains 15 residues. V lost 4 bases, J lost 8 bases, and 9 bases stayed unmatched. In nucleotides, the CDR3 is TGTGCCAGCAGCCCGACGGGACAGTGGGATTCACCCCTCCACTTT. Protein: CASSPTGQWDSPLHF.